This TCR beta chain was sequenced in a study of identical twins. Study observations and caveats: Fewer insertions marked abundant cord blood beta clonotypes; young adult naive trended weakly, memory not at all. Out-of-frame alpha sequences shared by twins showed excess low generation probability.

MiXCR, applied by TCRdb to the 5' RACE reads, yields one record per CDR3 protein. The data show 1.5 million to 2 million distinct CDR3 sequences, with roughly 35% seen just once and about 0.25% held by the top ten. Comment on this clonotype: Antigen specificity is unknown.

The sequence was obtained from a newborn girl in good health. Sequencing was performed on cord blood.

For the CDR3, the DNA is TGCAGTGCTCTAGAGTACCGGGGTTCCTACGAGCAGTACTTC. As protein: CSALEYRGSYEQYF. The chain uses TRBV20-1 and TRBJ2-7, with D possibly matching TRBD2 (5 bases). There are 14 residues in the CDR3. CDR1 and CDR2 from the germline V gene are DFQATT and SNEGSKA (reference sequence). Trimming left V 5 bases short and J 1 base short, with 15 bases between.